This TCR beta chain is drawn from a study of T cell repertoires in cytomegalovirus infection (dated by TCRdb to about 2019). For the study in its entirety: The HLA type of each donor mattered for the analysis, because public TCR beta signatures pointed to carriage of CMV infection along with the matching HLA type.

These reads were obtained on an Illumina HiSeq 1500. TCRdb passed the public sequencing reads through fastp at Q25 and MiXCR, retaining productive beta sequences. Here each entry gathers all rows of one CDR3 protein and keeps the most common genes and DNA. This sample gives a few hundred thousand distinct CDR3 sequences in total; over 7.5% of them show up just once. The top ten clonotypes cover roughly 4.5% of the sample. Points the paper makes about the study in general: In both this cohort and an independent cohort of over 350 donors, the cumulative frequency of public TCR beta family members distinguished carriers of CMV infection plus the relevant HLA type. In the ex vivo response, HLA-C-restricted CMV-specific TCR beta clonotypes were dominant, and in two of eight donors the single most frequent clonotype came from this HLA-C-restricted group.

For this chain, trimming is 4 bases at the V end and 7 bases at the J end, and the number of junction bases without a gene match is 10. The cysteine opens and the phenylalanine closes a CDR3 of 16 amino acids. Solely the CDR3 DNA is kept, with 48 bases framed from the first base. Via the germline V gene, CDR1 is SGHTA and CDR2 FQGNSA. The sample holds many counts of this clonotype. Its antigen is unknown. Per-base qualities were not stored, and no clone one base away is much larger. The sequence was collected from a human donor in good health (CMV status not recorded). Some clones in this sample may be carry-over from other donors' samples. Recombination connected TRBV7-2 to TRBJ1-2, and 12 junction bases match TRBD1. Sequencing was performed on PBMCs. The sequenced DNA is TGTGCCAGCAGCTCACAACCGGGACAGGGGGCCGGTGGCTACACCTTC. Translated, it reads CASSSQPGQGAGGYTF.